These 4 T cell receptor beta chains were sequenced from one sample in a study of blood T cell repertoires in COVID-19. Produced via immunoSEQ multiplex PCR; TCRdb's table is partial and in-frame only. The sample gives around 220,000 clones, 90% of which show up once; about 15% is in the top ten. Sample: PBMCs or T cells enriched from blood (not recorded which). These receptors came from a man younger than 45 who had been exposed to COVID-19.

V and J are TRBV19 and TRBJ1-1; tentative D call: TRBD1 (5 bases). Germline V lookup: CDR1 LNHDA, CDR2 SQIVND (reference sequence). V lost 1 base to trimming and J lost 7 bases, with 13 bases between them. CDR3 length: 14 residues. CDR3 region: CASSIVGGVSEAFF. CDR3 in DNA: TGTGCCAGTAGTATAGTTGGAGGGGTCAGTGAAGCTTTCTTT.

In its sample, this clone was seen once. V usage is TRBV18 and J usage is TRBJ1-6; D not resolved. The V gene's germline CDR1 is KGHSH and CDR2 LQKENI. V shed 6 bases and J shed 5 bases, with 8 bases lying between them. The CDR3 extends over 13 amino acids. In nucleotides, the CDR3 is TGTGCCAGCTCGACCAGCGATAATTCACCCCTCCACTTT. It encodes CASSTSDNSPLHF.

The chain recombines TRBV7-2 with TRBJ2-7, with a weak D call TRBD1 (5 bases). Per the germline V gene, CDR1 is SGHTA and CDR2 is FQGNSA. The CDR3 is 15 residues long. V shed 5 bases and J shed 3 bases, with 17 bases lying between them. Here the CDR3 reads CASSVTGPTGYEQYF. In nucleotides, the CDR3 is TGTGCCAGCAGCGTAACAGGACCCACTGGCTACGAGCAGTACTTC.

DNA of the CDR3: TGTGCCAGCAGCTCTCGTGGTAGCGGGGGATTGGCGAAGGAGACCCAGTACTTC. This translates into CASSSRGSGGLAKETQYF. V and J are TRBV11-2 and TRBJ2-5; TRBD2 matches 9 bases. This CDR3 region has 18 residues. Unmatched junction bases numbered 17, after V lost 4 bases and J lost 5 bases. Per the germline V gene, CDR1 is SGHAT and CDR2 is FQNNGV.